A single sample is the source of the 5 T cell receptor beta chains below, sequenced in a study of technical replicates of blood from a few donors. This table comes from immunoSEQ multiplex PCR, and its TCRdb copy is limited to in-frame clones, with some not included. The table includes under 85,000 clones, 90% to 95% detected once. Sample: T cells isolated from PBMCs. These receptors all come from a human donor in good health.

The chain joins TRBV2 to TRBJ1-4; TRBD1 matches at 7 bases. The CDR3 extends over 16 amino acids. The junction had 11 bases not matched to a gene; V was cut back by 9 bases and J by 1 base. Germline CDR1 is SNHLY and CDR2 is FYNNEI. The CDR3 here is CASTIQGIGTNEKLFF. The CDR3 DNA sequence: TGTGCCAGTACAATACAGGGGATCGGAACTAATGAAAAACTGTTTTTT.

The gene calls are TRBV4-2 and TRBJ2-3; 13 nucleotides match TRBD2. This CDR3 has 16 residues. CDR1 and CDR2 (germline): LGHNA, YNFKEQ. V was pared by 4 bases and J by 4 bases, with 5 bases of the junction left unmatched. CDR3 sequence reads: CASSRGTSGVPDTQYF. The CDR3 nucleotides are TGTGCCAGCAGCCGAGGGACTAGCGGGGTCCCAGATACGCAGTATTTT.

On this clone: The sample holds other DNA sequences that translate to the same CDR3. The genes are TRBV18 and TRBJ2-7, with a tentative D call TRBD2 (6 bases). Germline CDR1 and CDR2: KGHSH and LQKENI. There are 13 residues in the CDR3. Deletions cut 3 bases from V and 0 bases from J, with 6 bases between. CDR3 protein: CASSPGSSYEQYF. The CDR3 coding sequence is TGTGCCAGCTCACCCGGGAGCTCCTACGAGCAGTACTTC.

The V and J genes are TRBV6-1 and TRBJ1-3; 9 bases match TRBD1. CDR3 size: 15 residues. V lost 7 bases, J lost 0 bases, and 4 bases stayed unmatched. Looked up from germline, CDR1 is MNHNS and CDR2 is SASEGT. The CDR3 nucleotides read TGTGCCAGCACCCGGGACAGGGACTCTGGAAACACCATATATTTT. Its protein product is CASTRDRDSGNTIYF.

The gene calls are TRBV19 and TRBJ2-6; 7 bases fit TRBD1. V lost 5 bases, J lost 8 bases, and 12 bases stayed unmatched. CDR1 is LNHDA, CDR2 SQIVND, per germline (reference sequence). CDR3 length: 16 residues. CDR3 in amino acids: CASSGLRQGGTNVLTF. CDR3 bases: TGTGCCAGTAGTGGCCTACGACAGGGTGGAACCAACGTCCTGACTTTC.